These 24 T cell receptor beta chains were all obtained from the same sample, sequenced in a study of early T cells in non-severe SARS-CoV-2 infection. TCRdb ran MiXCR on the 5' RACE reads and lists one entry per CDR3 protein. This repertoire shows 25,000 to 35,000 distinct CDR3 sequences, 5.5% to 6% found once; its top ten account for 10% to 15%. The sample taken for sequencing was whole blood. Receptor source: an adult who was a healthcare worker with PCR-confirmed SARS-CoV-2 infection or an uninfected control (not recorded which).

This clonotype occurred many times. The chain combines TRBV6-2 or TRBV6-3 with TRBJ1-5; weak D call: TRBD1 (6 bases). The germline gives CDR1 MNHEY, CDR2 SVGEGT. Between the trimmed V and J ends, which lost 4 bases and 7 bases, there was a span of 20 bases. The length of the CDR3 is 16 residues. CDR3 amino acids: CASSSRLWGGGQPQHF. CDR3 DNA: TGTGCCAGCAGTTCCCGACTGTGGGGGGGCGGCCAGCCCCAGCATTTT.

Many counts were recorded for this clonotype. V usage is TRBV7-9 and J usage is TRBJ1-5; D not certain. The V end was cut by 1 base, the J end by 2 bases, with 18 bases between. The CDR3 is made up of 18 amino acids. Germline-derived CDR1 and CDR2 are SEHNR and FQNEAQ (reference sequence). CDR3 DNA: TGTGCCAGCAGCTTAGGGAGTTTAAAGGAAGGGCGCAATCAGCCCCAGCATTTT. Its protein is CASSLGSLKEGRNQPQHF.

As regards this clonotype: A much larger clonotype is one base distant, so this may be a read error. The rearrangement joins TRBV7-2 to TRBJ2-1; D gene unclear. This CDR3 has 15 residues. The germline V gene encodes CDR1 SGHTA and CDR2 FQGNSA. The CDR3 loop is CVSSRAQSSYNEQFF. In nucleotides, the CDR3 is TGTGTCAGCAGCCGGGCCCAGAGCTCCTACAATGAGCAGTTCTTC.

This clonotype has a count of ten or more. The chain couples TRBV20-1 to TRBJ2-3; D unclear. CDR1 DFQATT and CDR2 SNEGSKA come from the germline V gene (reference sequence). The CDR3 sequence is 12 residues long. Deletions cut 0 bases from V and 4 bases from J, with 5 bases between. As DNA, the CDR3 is TGCAGTGCTAGAGATTACCCAGATACGCAGTATTTT. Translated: CSARDYPDTQYF.

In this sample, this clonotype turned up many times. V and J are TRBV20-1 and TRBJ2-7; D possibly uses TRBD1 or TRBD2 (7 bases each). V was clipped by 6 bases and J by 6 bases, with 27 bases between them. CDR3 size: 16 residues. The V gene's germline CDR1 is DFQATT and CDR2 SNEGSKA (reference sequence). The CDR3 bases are TGCAGTGCCCAAGGGGGCGGAGCGGGGCCCCTCCTCGAGCAGTACTTC. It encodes CSAQGGGAGPLLEQYF.

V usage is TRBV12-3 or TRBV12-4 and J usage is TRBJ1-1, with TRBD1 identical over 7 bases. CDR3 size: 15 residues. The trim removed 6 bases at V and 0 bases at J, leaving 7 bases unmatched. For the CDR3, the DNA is TGTGCCAGCAGCCGCCACGGGACAGTGAACACTGAAGCTTTCTTT. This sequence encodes CASSRHGTVNTEAFF.

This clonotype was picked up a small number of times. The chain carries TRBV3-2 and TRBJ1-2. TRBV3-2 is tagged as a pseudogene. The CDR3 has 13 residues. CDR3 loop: CASTQGPSCGYTF. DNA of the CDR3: TGTGCCAGCACCCAGGGGCCCAGTTGTGGCTACACCTTC.

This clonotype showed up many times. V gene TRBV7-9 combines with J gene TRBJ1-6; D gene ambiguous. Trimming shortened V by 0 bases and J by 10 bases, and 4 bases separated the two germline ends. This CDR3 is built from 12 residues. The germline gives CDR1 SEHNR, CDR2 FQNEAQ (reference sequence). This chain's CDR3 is CASSLAQSPLHF. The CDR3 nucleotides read TGTGCCAGCAGCTTAGCTCAATCACCCCTCCACTTT.

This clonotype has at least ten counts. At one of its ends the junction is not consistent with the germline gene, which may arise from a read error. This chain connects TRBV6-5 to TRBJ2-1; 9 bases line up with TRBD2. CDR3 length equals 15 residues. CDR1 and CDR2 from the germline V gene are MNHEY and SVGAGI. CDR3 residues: CASSYSAGGYTEQFF. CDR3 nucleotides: TGTGCCAGCAGTTACTCTGCGGGGGGGTACACTGAGCAGTTCTTC.

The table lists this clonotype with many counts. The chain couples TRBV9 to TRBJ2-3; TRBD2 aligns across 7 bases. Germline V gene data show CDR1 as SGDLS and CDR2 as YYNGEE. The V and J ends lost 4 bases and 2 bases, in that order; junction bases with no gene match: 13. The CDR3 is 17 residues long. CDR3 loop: CASSPHGGGRTTDTQYF. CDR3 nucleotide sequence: TGTGCCAGCAGCCCCCATGGGGGGGGTCGTACCACAGATACGCAGTATTTT. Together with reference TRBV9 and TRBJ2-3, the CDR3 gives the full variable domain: DSGVTQTPKHLITATGQRVTLRCSPRSGDLSVYWYQQSLDQGLQFLIQYYNGEERAKGNILERFSAQQFPDLHSELNLSSLELGDSALYFCASSPHGGGRTTDTQYFGPGTRLTVL.

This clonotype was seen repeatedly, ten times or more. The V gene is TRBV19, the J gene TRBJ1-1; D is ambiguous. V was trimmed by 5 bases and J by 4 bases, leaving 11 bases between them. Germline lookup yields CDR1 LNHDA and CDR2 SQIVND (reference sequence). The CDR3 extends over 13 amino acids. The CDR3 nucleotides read TGTGCCAGTAGTGCAGGCGCCGTCACTGAAGCTTTCTTT. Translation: CASSAGAVTEAFF.

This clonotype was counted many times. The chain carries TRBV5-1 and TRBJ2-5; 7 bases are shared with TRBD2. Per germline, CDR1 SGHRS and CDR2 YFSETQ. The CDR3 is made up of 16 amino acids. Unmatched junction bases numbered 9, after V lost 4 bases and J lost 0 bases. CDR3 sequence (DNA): TGCGCCAGCAGCCCACCGGGACTAAAGCACCAAGAGACCCAGTACTTC. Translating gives CASSPPGLKHQETQYF.

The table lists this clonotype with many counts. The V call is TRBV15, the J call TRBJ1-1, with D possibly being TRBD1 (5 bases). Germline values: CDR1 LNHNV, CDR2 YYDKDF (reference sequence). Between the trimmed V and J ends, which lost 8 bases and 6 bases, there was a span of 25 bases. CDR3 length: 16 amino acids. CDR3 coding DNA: TGTGCCACCGATTCAGGGCAGGGAAATAGTAACGCTGAAGCTTTCTTT. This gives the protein CATDSGQGNSNAEAFF. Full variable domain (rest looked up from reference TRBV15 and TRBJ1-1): DAMVIQNPRYQVTQFGKPVTLSCSQTLNHNVMYWYQQKSSQAPKLLFHYYDKDFNNEADTPDNFQSRRPNTSFCFLDIRSPGLGDTAMYLCATDSGQGNSNAEAFFGQGTRLTVV.

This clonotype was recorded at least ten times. In DNA form, the CDR3 reads TGTGCCAGCTCAACCGGGACAGGGCCCGGGGCGCAGTATTTT. Protein product: CASSTGTGPGAQYF. V is TRBV5-5 and J is TRBJ2-3; TRBD1 matches 9 bases. J was trimmed by 10 bases and V by 7 bases; bases with no gene match: 13. This CDR3 is 14 amino acids long. Germline lookup yields CDR1 SGHKS and CDR2 YYEKEE (reference sequence).

The CDR3 DNA is TGTGCCAGCAGCGCCCTAGGGGGCGAAAATTCACCCCTCCACTTT. Translating gives CASSALGGENSPLHF. The V and J genes are TRBV7-6 and TRBJ1-6; 7 bases match TRBD1. Germline V gene sequence: CDR1 SGHVS, CDR2 FNYEAQ. The CDR3 has 15 residues. After removal of 5 bases from V and 7 bases from J, the junction contained 8 bases not matched to a gene.

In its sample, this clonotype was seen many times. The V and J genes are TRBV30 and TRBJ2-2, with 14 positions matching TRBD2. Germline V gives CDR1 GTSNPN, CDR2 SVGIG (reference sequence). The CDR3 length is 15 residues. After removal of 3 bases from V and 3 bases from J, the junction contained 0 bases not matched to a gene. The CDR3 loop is CAWRGLAGDTGELFF. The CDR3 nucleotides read TGTGCCTGGAGGGGACTAGCGGGGGACACCGGGGAGCTGTTTTTT.

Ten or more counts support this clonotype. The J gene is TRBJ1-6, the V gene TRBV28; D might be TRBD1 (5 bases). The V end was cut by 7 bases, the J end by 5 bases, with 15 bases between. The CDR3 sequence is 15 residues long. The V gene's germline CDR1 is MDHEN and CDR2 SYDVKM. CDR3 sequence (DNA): TGTGCCAGCATGTCATTCGGGGGAGATAATTCACCCCTCCACTTT. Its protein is CASMSFGGDNSPLHF.

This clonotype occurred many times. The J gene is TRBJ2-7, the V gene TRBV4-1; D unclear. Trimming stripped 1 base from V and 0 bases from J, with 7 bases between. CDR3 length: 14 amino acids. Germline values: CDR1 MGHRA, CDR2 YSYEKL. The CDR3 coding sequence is TGCGCCAGCAGCCAAGGGACGCCCTCCTACGAGCAGTACTTC. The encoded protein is CASSQGTPSYEQYF.

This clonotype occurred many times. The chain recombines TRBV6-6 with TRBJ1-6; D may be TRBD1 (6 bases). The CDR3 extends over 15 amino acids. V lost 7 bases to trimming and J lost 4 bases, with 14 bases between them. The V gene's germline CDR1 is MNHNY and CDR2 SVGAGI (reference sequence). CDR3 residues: CASTQGGQYNSPLHF. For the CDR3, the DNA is TGTGCCAGCACCCAAGGGGGACAATATAATTCACCCCTCCACTTT.

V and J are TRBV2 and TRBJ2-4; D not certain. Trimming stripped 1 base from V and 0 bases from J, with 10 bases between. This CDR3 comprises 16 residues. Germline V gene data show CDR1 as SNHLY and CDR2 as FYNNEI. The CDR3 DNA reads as TGTGCCAGCAGTGAAGAGACGGAACTAGCCAAAAACATTCAGTACTTC. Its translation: CASSEETELAKNIQYF.

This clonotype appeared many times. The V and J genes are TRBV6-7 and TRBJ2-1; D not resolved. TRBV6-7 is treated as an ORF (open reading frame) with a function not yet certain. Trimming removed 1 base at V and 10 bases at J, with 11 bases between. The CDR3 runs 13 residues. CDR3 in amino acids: CASSYFKGCEQFF. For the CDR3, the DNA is TGTGCCAGCAGTTACTTTAAGGGTTGCGAGCAGTTCTTC.

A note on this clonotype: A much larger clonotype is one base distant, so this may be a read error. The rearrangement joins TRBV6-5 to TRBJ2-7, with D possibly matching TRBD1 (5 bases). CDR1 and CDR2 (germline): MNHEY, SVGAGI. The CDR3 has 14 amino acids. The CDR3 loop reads CASSYSDRAYELYF. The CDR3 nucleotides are TGTGCCAGCAGTTACTCCGACAGAGCCTACGAGCTGTACTTC.

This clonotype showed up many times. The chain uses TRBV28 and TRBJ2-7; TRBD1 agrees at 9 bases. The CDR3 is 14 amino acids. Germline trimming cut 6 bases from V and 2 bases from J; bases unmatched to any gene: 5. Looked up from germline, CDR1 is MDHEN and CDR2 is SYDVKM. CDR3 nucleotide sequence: TGTGCCAGCAGGGGACAGGGAGCGACCTACGAGCAGTACTTC. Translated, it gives CASRGQGATYEQYF.

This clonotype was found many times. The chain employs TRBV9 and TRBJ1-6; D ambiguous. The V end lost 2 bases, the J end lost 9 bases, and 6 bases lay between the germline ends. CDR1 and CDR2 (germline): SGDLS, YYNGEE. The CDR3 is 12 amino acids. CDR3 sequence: CASSVPGSPLHF. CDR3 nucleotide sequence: TGTGCCAGCAGCGTCCCCGGTTCACCCCTCCACTTT.